This is a list of T cell receptor beta chains from one sample in a study of OX40 agonist ivuxolimab in advanced cancers. The method was immunoSEQ multiplex PCR; TCRdb's version includes in-frame clones alone and lacks a portion of them. The data hold around 80,000 clones, with 87% observed a single time. This specimen consisted of CD4+ or CD8+ T cells sorted from blood, obtained in a trial of the OX40 agonist ivuxolimab. These receptors all stem from an adult with an advanced solid tumor such as melanoma, head and neck, liver or kidney cancer. CDR3s include the opening cysteine and the closing phenylalanine or tryptophan. Fields, in order: J gene, clone size, V gene, D gene, CDR3 length, CDR3 DNA, CDR3 protein. D genes are given only for firm matches. Size tells how often a clone was seen (once, few, many) or the class of an expanded clone, and some rows leave it out.

>TRBJ1-4|.|TRBV4-3|.|13
TGCGCCAGCAGCCAAGTTCAGGGGGAAAAACTGTTTTTT
CASSQVQGEKLFF
>TRBJ1-5|.|TRBV10-3|.|14
TGTGCCATCAGTGAAAGCGGGTCCTCCAGGGCCCAGCATTTT
CAISESGSSRAQHF
>TRBJ1-2|.|TRBV5-8|.|15
TGTGCCAGCAGCTTGGGTCAGGGAGCTAACTATGGCTACACCTTC
CASSLGQGANYGYTF
>TRBJ2-7|.|TRBV30|.|16
TGTGCCTGGAGTGCGCCATGGGACTCGAGCTCCTACGAGCAGTACTTC
CAWSAPWDSSSYEQYF
>TRBJ1-6|.|TRBV13|.|16
TGTGCCAGCAGCTTAGGGGCAGGAACCTATAATTCACCCCTCCACTTT
CASSLGAGTYNSPLHF
>TRBJ1-2|.|TRBV4-1|.|15
TGCGCCAGCAGCCACGTCATCCGGCCCCCCTATGGCTACACCTTC
CASSHVIRPPYGYTF
>TRBJ1-1|.|TRBV18|.|14
TGTGCCAGCTCACCCTCACAGGGTATCACTGAAGCTTTCTTT
CASSPSQGITEAFF
>TRBJ2-5|.|TRBV18|.|15
TGTGCCAGCTCACCACAGGGGGAAGGCCGAGAGACCCAGTACTTC
CASSPQGEGRETQYF
>TRBJ1-2|.|TRBV7-2|TRBD1|16
TGTGCCAGCAGCTTAGCGGGACAGGGGGCTAACTATGGCTACACCTTC
CASSLAGQGANYGYTF
>TRBJ1-2|.|TRBV10-2|.|13
TGCGCCAGCAGTGGTTTACGGGGGGATGGCTACACCTTC
CASSGLRGDGYTF
>TRBJ1-2|.|TRBV9|.|13
TGTGCCAGCAGCGCACGGACCCAGTATCGCTACACCTTC
CASSARTQYRYTF
>TRBJ2-5|once|TRBV10-2|.|11
TGCGCCAGCAGTGAGCTGGAGACCCAGTACTTC
CASSELETQYF
>TRBJ2-3|.|TRBV7-9|TRBD2|17
TGTGCCAGCAGCTTAGACAGCGGGAGGGCCCTCGCAGATACGCAGTATTTT
CASSLDSGRALADTQYF
>TRBJ1-2|.|TRBV2|.|14
TGTGCCAGCAGTGAATCTGAGGAGGCGGGAGGCTACACCTTC
CASSESEEAGGYTF
>TRBJ1-1|.|TRBV5-6|.|14
TGTGCCAGCAGCTTGTCCGGGTCGGGCACTGAAGCTTTCTTT
CASSLSGSGTEAFF
>TRBJ2-2|.|TRBV27|.|14
TGTGCCAGCAGTTCATACGTAGGGACCGGGGAGCTGTTTTTT
CASSSYVGTGELFF
>TRBJ1-1|.|TRBV18|TRBD1|15
TGTGCCAGCTCACCGGACAGGACAGTGAACACTGAAGCTTTCTTT
CASSPDRTVNTEAFF
>TRBJ1-6|many|TRBV5-1|.|16
TGCGCCAGCAGCCTTTCAGGGTCCACGTGGAATTCACCCCTCCACTTT
CASSLSGSTWNSPLHF
>TRBJ1-5|.|TRBV6-6|.|13
TGTGCCAGCAGCCCGGGACACAATCAGCCCCAGCATTTT
CASSPGHNQPQHF
>TRBJ2-7|.|TRBV21-1|.|17
TGTGCCAGCAGCAAAGGGAGTGGTTACCAGGGTAACTACGAGCAGTACTTC
CASSKGSGYQGNYEQYF
>TRBJ1-2|.|TRBV5-1|TRBD1|16
TGCGCCAGCAGCAGAGACGGACAGGTAGCTAACTATGGCTACACCTTC
CASSRDGQVANYGYTF
>TRBJ1-4|.|TRBV4-1|.|16
TGCGCCAGCAGCCTTACTGGGCGCTTGGGGGCTGAAAAACTGTTTTTT
CASSLTGRLGAEKLFF
>TRBJ1-2|.|TRBV6-5|.|14
TGTGCCAGCAGTTACGTGGGACGAAGGGGTGGCTACACCTTC
CASSYVGRRGGYTF
>TRBJ1-6|.|TRBV6-5|.|16
TGTGCCAGCAGTTACTCTCGAGGGCGTGGTAATTCACCCCTCCACTTT
CASSYSRGRGNSPLHF
>TRBJ1-2|.|TRBV27|TRBD1|17
TGTGCCAGCAGTCCCCGACAGGGGAGAGCCCTCATCTATGGCTACACCTTC
CASSPRQGRALIYGYTF
>TRBJ1-5|.|TRBV2|.|13
TGTGCCAGCAGTCTTGGGCCTGATCAGCCCCAGCATTTT
CASSLGPDQPQHF
>TRBJ1-2|.|TRBV5-6|.|16
TGTGCCAGCAGCTTCGATGCGGCAGGGAAATTATATGGCTACACCTTC
CASSFDAAGKLYGYTF
>TRBJ1-4|.|TRBV30|.|12
TGTGCCGGGGGGGTCGGGGAGGAAAAACTGTTTTTT
CAGGVGEEKLFF
>TRBJ2-4|.|TRBV7-2|.|14
TGTGCCAGCAGCTTCGCTCCTCCGGGTAACATTCAGTACTTC
CASSFAPPGNIQYF
>TRBJ2-7|.|TRBV4-1|.|16
TGCGCCAGCAGCTCAGGCCTCCGGGGGACCACTTACGAGCAGTACTTC
CASSSGLRGTTYEQYF
>TRBJ2-5|.|TRBV4-1|.|13
TGCGCCAGCAGCCAAGATATCGCAGAGACCCAGTACTTC
CASSQDIAETQYF
>TRBJ2-3|few|TRBV30|TRBD2|12
TGTGCCTGGAGGACTAGCGCAGATACGCAGTATTTT
CAWRTSADTQYF
>TRBJ1-4|.|TRBV25-1|.|12
TGTGCCAGCAGTGAATTTGGAGAAAAACTGTTTTTT
CASSEFGEKLFF
>TRBJ2-1|once|TRBV7-6|.|14
TGTGCCAGCAGCTTAGGAACAGGGTACAATGAGCAGTTCTTC
CASSLGTGYNEQFF
>TRBJ1-6|.|TRBV7-2|.|17
TGTGCCAGCAGCTTAATCCCAGGACCTGGTGGGGTTTCACCCCTCCACTTT
CASSLIPGPGGVSPLHF
>TRBJ2-1|.|TRBV10-1|.|14
TGCGCCAGCAGTGAGTCGGGAGGATACAATGAGCAGTTCTTC
CASSESGGYNEQFF
>TRBJ1-2|.|TRBV2|.|13
TGTGCCAGCAGTGAGCAGGGGAACTATGGCTACACCTTC
CASSEQGNYGYTF
>TRBJ2-2|.|TRBV19|.|15
TGTGCCAGTAGTCCACAGGGAGGTGGCACCGGGGAGCTGTTTTTT
CASSPQGGGTGELFF
>TRBJ1-4|.|TRBV2|TRBD1|15
TGTGCCAGCAGCCAGACAGGGGCCAACAATGAAAAACTGTTTTTT
CASSQTGANNEKLFF
>TRBJ2-5|.|TRBV19|TRBD1|13
TGTGCCAGTAACGGTGGACAGGAAGAGACCCAGTACTTC
CASNGGQEETQYF
>TRBJ2-7|.|TRBV5-4|.|12
TGTGCCAGCAGCGACGACAGGAAGAAGCAGTACTTC
CASSDDRKKQYF
>TRBJ2-7|few|TRBV4-1|.|15
TGCGCCAGCAGCCAAGTCCGAGACCCGGCTAACGAGCAGTACTTC
CASSQVRDPANEQYF